A selection of T cell receptor beta chains follows, all from one sample in a study of T cell repertoires in cytomegalovirus infection. MiXCR, run by TCRdb on the reads, gives a single entry per CDR3 protein. The data show about 180,000 distinct CDR3 sequences, roughly 14% seen once. Sequencing was performed on PBMCs. These receptors were taken from a human donor in good health (CMV status not recorded). Some clones in this sample may be carry-over from other donors' samples. Both conserved end residues are part of each CDR3. The D gene is left open where the match is weak. Rows may omit the clone size; those that give it use once, few, many or a size class.

d_call	v_call	j_call	clone_size	cdr3_nt	cdr3_aa
NA	TRBV27	TRBJ1-6	NA	TGTGCCAGCAGTGATGGGGGCCCCTATAATTCACCCCTCCACTTT	CASSDGGPYNSPLHF
NA	TRBV15	TRBJ2-1	NA	TGTGCCACCAGCAGAGATGACCCCGGGTTCTGGGATGAGCAGTTCTTC	CATSRDDPGFWDEQFF
TRBD2	TRBV29-1	TRBJ2-1	NA	TGCAGCGCCCCGGGACTAGCGGGAGGACGTTACAATGAGCAGTTCTTC	CSAPGLAGGRYNEQFF
TRBD1	TRBV10-2	TRBJ2-3	few	TGCGCCAGCAGTGATTGGACAGGGAGGACAGATACGCAGTATTTT	CASSDWTGRTDTQYF
NA	TRBV15	TRBJ1-2	NA	TGTGCCACCAGCAGGGACACCTATAGCTACACCTTC	CATSRDTYSYTF
NA	TRBV4-3	TRBJ1-2	many	TGCGCCAGCAGCCAAGAGTGGCAGGGAGCTAACTATGGCTACACCTTC	CASSQEWQGANYGYTF
NA	TRBV6-2/TRBV6-3	TRBJ2-7	NA	TGTGCCAGCAGTCCCCCGGACTCTACCTACGAGCAGTACTTC	CASSPPDSTYEQYF
NA	TRBV9	TRBJ2-1	few	TGTGCCAGCAGCAGAGGGCTGGGTTTAGAGCAGTTCTTC	CASSRGLGLEQFF
NA	TRBV7-2	TRBJ2-3	many	TGTGCCAGCAGCTCCTACACTAATACGCAGTATTTT	CASSSYTNTQYF
TRBD1	TRBV28	TRBJ2-2	many	TGTGCCAGCAGTTTCCGGACAGGGAGCGGGGAGCTGTTTTTT	CASSFRTGSGELFF
TRBD1	TRBV7-4	TRBJ2-7	few	TGTGCCAGCAACTCGGACAGGGGGCGCGACGAGCAGTACTTC	CASNSDRGRDEQYF
NA	TRBV4-3	TRBJ2-7	few	TGCGCCAGCAGCCAAACACACGGCCAGACCTACGAGCAGTACTTC	CASSQTHGQTYEQYF
NA	TRBV5-1	TRBJ1-1	NA	TGCGCCAGCAGCTTGTTTATGAACACTGAAGCTTTCTTT	CASSLFMNTEAFF
NA	TRBV29-1	TRBJ1-1	NA	TGCAGCGCGCGACAGGTTGAAGCTTTCTTT	CSARQVEAFF
TRBD1	TRBV6-1	TRBJ2-1	many	TGTGCCAGCAGTCCTTTTTCGACAGGGGGTGAGCAGTTCTTC	CASSPFSTGGEQFF
NA	TRBV7-2	TRBJ1-2	many	TGTGCCAGCAGCTTTGGGCCCCAGGGTGGCTACACCTTC	CASSFGPQGGYTF
NA	TRBV7-9	TRBJ1-3	NA	TGTGCCAGCAGCGAGACCAGAGGCGGAAACACCATATATTTT	CASSETRGGNTIYF
NA	TRBV12-3/TRBV12-4	TRBJ2-4	few	TGTGCCAGCAGTTTAACGGGCAGCGAAAACATTCAGTACTTC	CASSLTGSENIQYF
NA	TRBV7-2	TRBJ1-2	many	TGTGCCAGCAGCTTTCGGGGGCATGGCTACACCTTC	CASSFRGHGYTF